This TCR beta chain derives from a study of CD8+CD57+ T cells in acquired aplastic anemia (dated by TCRdb to the late 2010s). In terms of the full investigation: Extracted DNA from sorted CD4+ and CD8+ cells averaged around 3.5 ug, ranging from roughly 0.2 to 30 ug. An average of approximately 10 million reads for CD4+ cells and roughly 12 million reads for CD8+ cells was obtained from healthy donor samples.

Profiling of TCR beta VDJ combinations and CDR3 sequences used genomic DNA as the template. TCR repertoire sequencing was run on an Illumina HiSeq 2000. The study's own analysis went as follows. Repertoire assessment relied on Simpson's diversity index, CDR3 size and DJ length profiles, and TRBV/TRBJ rearrangement plots. The immunodominant clone was defined as the most abundant DNA sequence in deep sequencing data. CDR3 amino acid sequences were checked for sharing between subjects and were compared against published repertoires and the VDJdb database. TCRdb reprocessing: public reads trimmed at Q25 with fastp, clones called with MiXCR, in-frame beta chains kept. Each CDR3 protein appears once, grouped with its most common genes and DNA. What appears here as the V and J calls and clone size reflects TCRdb's work, not the paper's. For this sample there are some 220,000 distinct CDR3 sequences; 34% appear just once. 0.95% to 1.2% of the sample belongs to the ten largest clones.

TCR repertoires of sorted CD4+ and CD8+ blood T cells from severe aplastic anemia patients and healthy subjects were deep-sequenced in the study. Ficoll-Paque density gradient centrifugation was used to isolate peripheral blood mononuclear cells. Before DNA extraction, CD4+ and CD8+ T cells were sorted by FACS or by magnetic beads. This clonotype was picked up one time. The clone's antigen remains unknown. Base qualities are not at hand, and no much larger clone is one base apart. One read alone provides weak support. The germline V gene gives CDR1 as KGHDR and CDR2 as SFDVKD. The CDR3 covers 13 residues, taking in both the cysteine and the phenylalanine. Here the CDR3 DNA is all that survives: 39 bases in frame from base 1. Trimming takes 9 bases off V and 6 bases off J; junction bases not matched to a gene: 7. Findings and caveats that apply to the study as a whole: Between patients and healthy controls, no significant difference in CD8+ Simpson's diversity was found (P=0.060). Roughly 30 CD8+ CDR3 sequences were found to be shared between patients and controls, but these sequences appeared to be highly expressed in patients and within the immunodominant clones of the patients.

Rearrangement joined TRBV24-1 to TRBJ2-1, and TRBD2 matches 7 of the central bases. The material sequenced was sorted CD4+, CD8+, or CD8+CD57+ T cells (not recorded which) from PBMCs. This TCR came from a human donor in good health, serving as a control. The nucleotide sequence is TGTGCCACCGGACACGGACTAGGCAATGAGCAGTTCTTC. Translated, it gives CATGHGLGNEQFF.